This TCR beta chain was observed in a study of early T cells in non-severe SARS-CoV-2 infection. TCRdb called the 5' RACE reads again in MiXCR, with one record for every CDR3 protein. The sample records nearly 50,000 distinct CDR3 sequences, approximately 6% being singletons. This clonotype came up many times. Germline V gene sequence: CDR1 SGHAT, CDR2 FQNNGV. Trimming removed 1 base from V and 6 bases from J, with 22 bases in between. The CDR3 covers 18 residues. V usage is TRBV11-2 and J usage is TRBJ2-4; no clear D. The sequenced sample was whole blood, obtained at baseline. This TCR was sampled from an adult who was a healthcare worker with PCR-confirmed SARS-CoV-2 infection or an uninfected control (not recorded which). This CDR3 is CASSLVSSGWSAANIQYF. CDR3 nucleotides: TGTGCCAGCAGCTTAGTATCATCTGGGTGGAGCGCGGCAAACATTCAGTACTTC.